A selection of T cell receptor beta chains follows, all from one sample in a study of control samples from healthy donors and cancer patients. Sequencing used immunoSEQ multiplex PCR; TCRdb keeps in-frame clones, though not all of them. This table holds roughly 400,000 clones, 75% to 95% found once. The sequenced material came from PBMCs. The receptors originated from a man aged 40-49 years with head and neck cancer. Each CDR3 is given with its conserved first and last residue. Each record gives: clone size, J gene, D gene, V gene, CDR3 protein, CDR3 DNA. D genes are given only for firm matches. Clone size is stated in some rows and not others, as once, few, many or a class when expanded.

NA,TRBJ2-3,TRBD2,TRBV6-5,CASGPLAGGQDTQYF,TGTGCCAGCGGGCCTCTAGCGGGGGGGCAAGATACGCAGTATTTT
NA,TRBJ2-4,NA,TRBV19,CASSSPSALAKNIQYF,TGTGCCAGTAGTAGCCCTAGCGCACTAGCCAAAAACATTCAGTACTTC
NA,TRBJ2-5,TRBD1,TRBV18,CASSSGQGETQYF,TGTGCCAGCTCATCGGGACAGGGAGAGACCCAGTACTTC
NA,TRBJ2-1,NA,TRBV27,CASSSPLDEQFF,TGTGCCAGCAGTTCCCCTCTCGATGAGCAGTTCTTC
NA,TRBJ2-2,NA,TRBV5-1,CASSPRGGGRTGELFF,TGCGCCAGCAGCCCGCGAGGGGGAGGGCGAACCGGGGAGCTGTTTTTT
NA,TRBJ2-7,TRBD1,TRBV5-8,CASSFAPGQGRYEQYF,TGTGCCAGCAGCTTCGCACCGGGACAGGGGAGATACGAGCAGTACTTC
NA,TRBJ2-2,NA,TRBV6-5,CASSYSRANRELFF,TGTGCCAGCAGTTACTCTAGGGCTAACCGGGAGCTGTTTTTT
NA,TRBJ1-5,NA,TRBV28,CASSFIGDSNQPQHF,TGTGCCAGCAGTTTTATCGGGGATAGCAATCAGCCCCAGCATTTT
NA,TRBJ2-7,NA,TRBV10-2,CASSESQEQYF,TGCGCCAGCAGTGAGTCGCAGGAGCAGTACTTC
NA,TRBJ2-3,TRBD2,TRBV30,CAWRGLAALTDTQYF,TGTGCCTGGAGGGGACTAGCGGCCCTCACAGATACGCAGTATTTT
once,TRBJ2-7,NA,TRBV6-5,CASSTQGGAYEQYF,TGTGCCAGCAGCACACAGGGGGGGGCCTACGAGCAGTACTTC
NA,TRBJ1-2,NA,TRBV7-9,CASSLAGTVRVTNYGYTF,TGTGCCAGCAGCTTAGCCGGGACCGTTAGGGTAACTAACTATGGCTACACCTTC
NA,TRBJ2-7,TRBD1,TRBV6-4,CASSLDRGYEQYF,TGTGCCAGCAGTTTGGACAGGGGTTACGAGCAGTACTTC
NA,TRBJ2-2,NA,TRBV11-2,CASSSQGSTGELFF,TGTGCCAGCAGCTCCCAGGGCTCCACCGGGGAGCTGTTTTTT
NA,TRBJ1-1,NA,TRBV7-8,CASSLMGGTEAFF,TGTGCCAGCAGCCTCATGGGGGGCACTGAAGCTTTCTTT
NA,TRBJ2-1,TRBD2,TRBV28,CASRRPSGGDNEQFF,TGTGCCAGCAGGCGTCCTAGCGGGGGGGACAATGAGCAGTTCTTC
NA,TRBJ2-7,NA,TRBV9,CASSVYSGSYEQYF,TGTGCCAGCAGCGTATACTCAGGGAGCTACGAGCAGTACTTC